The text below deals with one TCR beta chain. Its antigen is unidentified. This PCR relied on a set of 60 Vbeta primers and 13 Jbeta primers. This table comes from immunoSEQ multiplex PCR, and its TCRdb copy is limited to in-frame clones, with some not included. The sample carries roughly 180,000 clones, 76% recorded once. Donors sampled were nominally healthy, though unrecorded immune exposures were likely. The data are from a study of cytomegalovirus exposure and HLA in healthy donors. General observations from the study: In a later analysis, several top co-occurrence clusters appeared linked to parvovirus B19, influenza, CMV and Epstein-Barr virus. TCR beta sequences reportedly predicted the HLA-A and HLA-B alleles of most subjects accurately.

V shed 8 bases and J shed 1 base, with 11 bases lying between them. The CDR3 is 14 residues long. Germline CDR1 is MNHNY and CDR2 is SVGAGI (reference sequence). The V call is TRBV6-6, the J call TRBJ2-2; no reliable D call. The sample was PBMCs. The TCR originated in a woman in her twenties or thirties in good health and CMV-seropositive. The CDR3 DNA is TGTGCCAGCGCCTCGGCAGGGAACACCGGGGAGCTGTTTTTT. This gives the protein CASASAGNTGELFF.